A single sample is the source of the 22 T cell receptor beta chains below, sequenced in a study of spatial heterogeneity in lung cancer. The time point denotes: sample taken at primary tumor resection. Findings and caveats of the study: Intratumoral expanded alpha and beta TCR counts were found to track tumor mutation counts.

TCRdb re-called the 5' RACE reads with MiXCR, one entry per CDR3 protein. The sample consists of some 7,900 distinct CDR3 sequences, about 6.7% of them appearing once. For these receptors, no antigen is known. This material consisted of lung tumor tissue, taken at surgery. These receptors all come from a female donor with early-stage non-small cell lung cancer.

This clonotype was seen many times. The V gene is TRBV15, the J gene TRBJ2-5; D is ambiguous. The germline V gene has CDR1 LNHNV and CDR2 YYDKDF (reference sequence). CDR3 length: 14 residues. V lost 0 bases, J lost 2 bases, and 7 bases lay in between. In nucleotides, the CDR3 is TGTGCCACCAGCAGAGACCTCCCGCAAGAGACCCAGTACTTC. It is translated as CATSRDLPQETQYF.

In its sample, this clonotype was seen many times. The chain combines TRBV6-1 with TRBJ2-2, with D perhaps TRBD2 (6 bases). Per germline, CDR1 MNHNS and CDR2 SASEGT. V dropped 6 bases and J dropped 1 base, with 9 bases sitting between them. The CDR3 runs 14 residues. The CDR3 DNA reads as TGTGCCAGCAGCGGAGGGCAGAACACCGGGGAGCTGTTTTTT. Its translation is CASSGGQNTGELFF.

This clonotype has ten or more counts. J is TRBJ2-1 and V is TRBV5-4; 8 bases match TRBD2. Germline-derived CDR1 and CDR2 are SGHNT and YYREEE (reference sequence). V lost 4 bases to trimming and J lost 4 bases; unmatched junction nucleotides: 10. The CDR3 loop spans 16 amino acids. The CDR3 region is CASSLSGSGIYNEQFF. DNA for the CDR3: TGTGCCAGCAGCCTTTCCGGTAGCGGGATTTACAATGAGCAGTTCTTC.

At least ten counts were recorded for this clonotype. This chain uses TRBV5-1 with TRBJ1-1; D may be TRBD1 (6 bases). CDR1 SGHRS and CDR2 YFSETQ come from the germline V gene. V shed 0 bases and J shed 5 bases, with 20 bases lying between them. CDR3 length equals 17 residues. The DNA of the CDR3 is TGCGCCAGCAGCTTGGGAGAGGGGGGACCTGGCGGAACTGAAGCTTTCTTT. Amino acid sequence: CASSLGEGGPGGTEAFF.

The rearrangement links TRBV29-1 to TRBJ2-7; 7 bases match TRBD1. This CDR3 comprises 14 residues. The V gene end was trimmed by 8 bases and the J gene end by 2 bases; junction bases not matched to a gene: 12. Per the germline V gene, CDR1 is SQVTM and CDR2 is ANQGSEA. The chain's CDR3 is CSHLSGTAAYEQYF. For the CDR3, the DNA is TGCAGCCACTTATCCGGGACAGCCGCCTACGAGCAGTACTTC.

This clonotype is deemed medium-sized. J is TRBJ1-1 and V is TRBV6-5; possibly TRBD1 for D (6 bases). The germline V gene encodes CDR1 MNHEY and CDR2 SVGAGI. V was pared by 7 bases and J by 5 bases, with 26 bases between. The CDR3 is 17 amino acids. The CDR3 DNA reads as TGTGCCAGCACCAAGGGGGGGCGAGTTTTATACGGGACTGAAGCTTTCTTT. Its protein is CASTKGGRVLYGTEAFF.

The CDR3 sequence: CAWTQREGDTQYF. As DNA, the CDR3 is TGTGCCTGGACCCAGCGGGAGGGGGATACGCAGTATTTT. This chain links TRBV30 with TRBJ2-3; TRBD2 matches at 10 bases. This CDR3 contains 13 residues. V shed 4 bases, J shed 6 bases, and the junction held 4 bases outside the gene matches. The V gene's germline CDR1 is GTSNPN and CDR2 SVGIG (reference sequence).

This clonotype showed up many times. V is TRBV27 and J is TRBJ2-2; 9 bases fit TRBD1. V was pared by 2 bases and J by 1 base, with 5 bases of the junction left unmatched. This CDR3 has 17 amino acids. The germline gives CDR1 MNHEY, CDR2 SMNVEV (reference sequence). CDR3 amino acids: CASSLRTGVLNTGELFF. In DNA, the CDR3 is TGTGCCAGCAGTTTAAGGACAGGGGTCTTGAACACCGGGGAGCTGTTTTTT.

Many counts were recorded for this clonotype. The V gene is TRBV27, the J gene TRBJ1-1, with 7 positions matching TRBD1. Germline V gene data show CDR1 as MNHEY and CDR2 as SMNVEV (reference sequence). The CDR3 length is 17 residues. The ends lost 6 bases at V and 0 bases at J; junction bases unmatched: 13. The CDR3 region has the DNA TGTGCCAGCAGCACCTTGACAGGGTATCGAATGAACACTGAAGCTTTCTTT. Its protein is CASSTLTGYRMNTEAFF.

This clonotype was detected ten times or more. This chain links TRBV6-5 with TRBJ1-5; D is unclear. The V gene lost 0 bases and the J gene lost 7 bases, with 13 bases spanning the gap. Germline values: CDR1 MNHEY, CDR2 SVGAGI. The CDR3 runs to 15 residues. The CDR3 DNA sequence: TGTGCCAGCAGTTACTCCGGCCCCGGAAAACAGCCCCAGCATTTT. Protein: CASSYSGPGKQPQHF.

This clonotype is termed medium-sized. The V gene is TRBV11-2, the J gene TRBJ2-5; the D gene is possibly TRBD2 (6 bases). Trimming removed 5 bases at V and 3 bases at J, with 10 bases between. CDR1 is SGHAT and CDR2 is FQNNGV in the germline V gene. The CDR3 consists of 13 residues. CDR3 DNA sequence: TGTGCCAGCAGCCCCGGACTAAAAGAGACCCAGTACTTC. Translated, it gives CASSPGLKETQYF.

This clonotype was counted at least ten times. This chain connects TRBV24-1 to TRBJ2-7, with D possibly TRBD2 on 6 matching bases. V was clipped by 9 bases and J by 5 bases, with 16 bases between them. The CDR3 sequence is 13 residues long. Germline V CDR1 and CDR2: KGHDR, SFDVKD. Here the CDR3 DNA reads TGTGCCACCGGCCCCCGCGGGATGAACGAGCAGTACTTC. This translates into CATGPRGMNEQYF.

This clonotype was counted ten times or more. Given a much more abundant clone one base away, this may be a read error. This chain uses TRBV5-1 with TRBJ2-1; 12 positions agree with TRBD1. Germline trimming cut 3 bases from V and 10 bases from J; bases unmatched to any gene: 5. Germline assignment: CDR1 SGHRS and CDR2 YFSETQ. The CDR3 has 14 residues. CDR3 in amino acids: CASSSGTGGGEQFF. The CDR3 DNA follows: TGCGCCAGCAGCTCGGGGACAGGGGGCGGGGAGCAGTTCTTC.

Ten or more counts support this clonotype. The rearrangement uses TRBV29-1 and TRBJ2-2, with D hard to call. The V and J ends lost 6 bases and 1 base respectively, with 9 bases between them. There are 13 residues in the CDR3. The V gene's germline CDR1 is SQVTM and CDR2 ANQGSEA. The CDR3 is CSVCLRNTGELFF. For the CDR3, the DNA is TGCAGCGTGTGTCTTAGGAACACCGGGGAGCTGTTTTTT.

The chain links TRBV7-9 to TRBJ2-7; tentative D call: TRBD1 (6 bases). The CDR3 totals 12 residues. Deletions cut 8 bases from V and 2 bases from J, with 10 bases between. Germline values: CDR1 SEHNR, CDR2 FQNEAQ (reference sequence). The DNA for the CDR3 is TGTGCCAGCGGGGACAACACCTACGAGCAGTACTTC. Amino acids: CASGDNTYEQYF.

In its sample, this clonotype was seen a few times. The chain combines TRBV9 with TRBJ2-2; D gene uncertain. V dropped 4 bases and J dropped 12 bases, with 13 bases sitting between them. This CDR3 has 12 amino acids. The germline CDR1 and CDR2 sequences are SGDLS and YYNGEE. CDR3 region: CASSPQPGKLFF. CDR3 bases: TGTGCCAGCAGCCCCCAACCCGGCAAGCTGTTTTTT.

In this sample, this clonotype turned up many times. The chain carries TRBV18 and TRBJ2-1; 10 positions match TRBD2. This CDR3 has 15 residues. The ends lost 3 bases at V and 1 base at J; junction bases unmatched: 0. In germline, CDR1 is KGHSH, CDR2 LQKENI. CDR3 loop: CASSPTSGSYNEQFF. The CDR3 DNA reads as TGTGCCAGCTCACCGACTAGCGGGTCCTACAATGAGCAGTTCTTC.

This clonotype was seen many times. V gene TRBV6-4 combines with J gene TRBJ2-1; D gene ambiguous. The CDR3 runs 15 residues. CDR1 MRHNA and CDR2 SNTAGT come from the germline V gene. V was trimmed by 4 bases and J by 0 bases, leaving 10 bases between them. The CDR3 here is CASSAPGSSYNEQFF. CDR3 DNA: TGTGCCAGCAGTGCACCAGGAAGCTCCTACAATGAGCAGTTCTTC.

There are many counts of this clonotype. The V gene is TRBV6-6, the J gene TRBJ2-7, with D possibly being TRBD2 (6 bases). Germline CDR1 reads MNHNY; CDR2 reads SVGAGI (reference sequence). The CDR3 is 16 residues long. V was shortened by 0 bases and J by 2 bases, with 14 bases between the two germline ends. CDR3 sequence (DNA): TGTGCCAGCAGTTACTCCAGTGCGGGACCCACCTACGAGCAGTACTTC. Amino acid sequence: CASSYSSAGPTYEQYF.

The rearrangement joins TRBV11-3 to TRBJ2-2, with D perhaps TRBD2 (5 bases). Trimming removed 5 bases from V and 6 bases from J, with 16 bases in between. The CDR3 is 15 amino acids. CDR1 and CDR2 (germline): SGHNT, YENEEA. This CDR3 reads CASSPDMLLAGELFF. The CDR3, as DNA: TGTGCCAGCAGCCCCGATATGCTACTAGCCGGGGAGCTGTTTTTT.

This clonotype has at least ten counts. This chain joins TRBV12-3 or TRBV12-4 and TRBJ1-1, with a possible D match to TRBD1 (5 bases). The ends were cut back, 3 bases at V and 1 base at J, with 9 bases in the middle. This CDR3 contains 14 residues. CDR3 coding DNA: TGTGCCAGCAGTTTCTCGGGGACGAACACTGAAGCTTTCTTT. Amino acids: CASSFSGTNTEAFF.

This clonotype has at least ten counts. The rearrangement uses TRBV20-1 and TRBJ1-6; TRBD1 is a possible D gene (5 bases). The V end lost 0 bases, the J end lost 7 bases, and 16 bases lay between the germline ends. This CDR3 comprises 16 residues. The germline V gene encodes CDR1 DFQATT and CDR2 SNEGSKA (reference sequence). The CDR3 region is CSARDHVGPRNSPLHF. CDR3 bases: TGCAGTGCTAGAGATCATGTGGGGCCCCGAAATTCACCCCTCCACTTT.